The sequence of this T cell receptor beta chain was determined in a study of blood T cells in healthy people across ages. Sample-barcoded 5' priming and a J-beta primer mix drove a second PCR of 7 to 11 cycles. TCRdb called the 5' RACE reads again in MiXCR, with one record for every CDR3 protein. The table shows about 640,000 distinct CDR3 sequences, with roughly 58% occurring only once. Each donor's blood draw was around 10 milliliters of peripheral blood. Each sample provided at least 5 micrograms of extracted total RNA. The table lists this clonotype with a few counts. What it binds is not known. Study-wide findings and caveats: With age, beta diversity per million T cells declined roughly linearly, significantly by 30 to 50. Long-lived and aged donors differed, with more naive CD4+ cells and higher diversity in the long-lived.

Germline CDR1 and CDR2: LNHNV and YYDKDF (reference sequence). CDR3 length: 15 amino acids. Trimming took off 0 bases at V and 6 bases at J, with 15 bases between the two ends. The sample was blood. The TCR originated in a man aged 55 to 70 in good health. The rearrangement links TRBV15 to TRBJ2-7; D is uncertain. In DNA, the CDR3 is TGTGCCACCAGCAGAGACGGGCTAGGCCGGAGCGAGCAGTACTTC. Its translation is CATSRDGLGRSEQYF.